The clone carrying this T cell receptor beta chain was detected only a few times. CDR3 length equals 14 residues. Trimming removed 0 bases from V and 8 bases from J, with 11 bases in between. Germline values: CDR1 SGHAT, CDR2 FQNNGV. This entry comes from a study of control samples from healthy donors and cancer patients. Method: immunoSEQ multiplex PCR; TCRdb's copy keeps in-frame clones and lacks some. The profile shows hundreds of thousands of clones, 80% to 95% of them singletons. The sequence came from a man aged 35-49 years with head and neck cancer. The chain combines TRBV11-2 with TRBJ1-5; D is undetermined. Sequencing was performed on PBMCs. The CDR3: CASSLDVIGKPQHF. The DNA of the CDR3 is TGTGCCAGCAGCTTAGACGTCATCGGGAAGCCCCAGCATTTT.